The clone carrying this TCR beta chain was counted only a few times. Its specificity is unknown. In terms of origin and age, donors were healthy Caucasian individuals from Russia aged about 6 to 90. A minimum of 5 micrograms of total RNA was extracted per sample. The sample is drawn from a study of blood T cells in healthy people across ages. General study points: Older age coincided with a roughly linear decline in TCR beta diversity per million T cells.

CDR1 is SEHNR, CDR2 FQNEAQ, per germline (reference sequence). V dropped 5 bases and J dropped 7 bases, with 9 bases sitting between them. CDR3 length equals 13 residues. Primed by a sample-barcoded 5' primer and a J-beta primer mix, a second PCR proceeded for about 7 to 12 cycles. Each cDNA molecule was tagged by a template-switch adaptor that had 12 random nucleotides. MiXCR, run by TCRdb on the 5' RACE reads, gives a single entry per CDR3 protein. The sample has more than 650,000 distinct CDR3 sequences; around a fifth are singletons. The clonotype comes from a man between 65 and 80 years old in good health. The V call is TRBV7-9, the J call TRBJ1-6; D may be TRBD1 (5 bases). The sample consisted of blood. Here the CDR3 DNA reads TGTGCCAGCAGCAGATCAGGGAATTCACCCCTCCACTTT. This gives the protein CASSRSGNSPLHF.